One and the same sample provided the 30 T cell receptor beta chains below, sequenced in a study of T cell responses to AZD1222 COVID-19 vaccine. TCRdb keeps only in-frame clones here, not all; method: immunoSEQ multiplex PCR. Here the sample spans fewer than 90,000 clones, around 84% being singletons. The material sequenced was peripheral blood, taken 28 days after the second AZD1222 dose. The receptor source for this set is an adult who received the AZD1222 COVID-19 vaccine.

Here the CDR3 DNA reads TGTGCCAGCTCAACAGGTTTCTACGAGCAGTACTTC. Translating gives CASSTGFYEQYF. J is TRBJ2-7 and V is TRBV18, with TRBD1 as a possible D gene (5 bases). Per germline, CDR1 KGHSH and CDR2 LQKENI. The CDR3 is 12 residues long. V dropped 5 bases and J dropped 3 bases, with 8 bases sitting between them.

This clone appeared once. The V and J genes are TRBV12-5 and TRBJ1-2; D gene unclear. The CDR3 runs 17 residues. The ends were cut back, 6 bases at V and 4 bases at J, with 24 bases in the middle. CDR1 and CDR2 from the germline V gene are LGHNT and FRNRAP. The CDR3 sequence is CASGQSLNGLEGYGYTF. CDR3 DNA sequence: TGTGCTAGTGGCCAGTCTCTAAACGGCCTCGAGGGCTATGGCTACACCTTC.

Concerning this clone itself: The sample carries other DNA sequences with the same CDR3. The V gene is TRBV4-1, the J gene TRBJ2-7, with 7 bases that match TRBD1. V shed 0 bases and J 1 base; nucleotides not matched to a gene: 3. The CDR3 sequence is 15 residues long. CDR1 is MGHRA, CDR2 YSYEKL, per germline. CDR3 DNA: TGCGCCAGCAGCCAAGATCTCAGGGGGTCCTACGAGCAGTACTTC. Translated, it gives CASSQDLRGSYEQYF.

The J gene is TRBJ2-1, the V gene TRBV27; TRBD2 agrees at 11 bases. This CDR3 is 16 amino acids long. The V gene end was trimmed by 1 base and the J gene end by 7 bases; junction bases not matched to a gene: 6. Germline loops: CDR1 MNHEY, CDR2 SMNVEV (reference sequence). The CDR3 sequence is CASSLFSGGARNEQFF. In nucleotides, the CDR3 is TGTGCCAGCAGTTTATTTAGCGGGGGGGCCCGGAATGAGCAGTTCTTC.

The chain employs TRBV4-3 and TRBJ1-2; 8 bases map to TRBD1. Germline CDR1 reads LGHNA; CDR2 reads YSLEER. The CDR3 is 14 amino acids. V was clipped by 2 bases and J by 3 bases; unmatched bases: 2. CDR3 amino acids: CASSQQQGDYGYTF. For the CDR3, the DNA is TGCGCCAGCAGCCAACAACAGGGGGACTATGGCTACACCTTC.

The chain joins TRBV6-1 to TRBJ2-5; 10 bases agree with TRBD2. The CDR3 consists of 15 residues. Trimming took 2 bases from V and 6 from J; bases not matched to a gene: 6. CDR1 and CDR2 (germline): MNHNS, SASEGT. The CDR3 loop reads CASSEQRGGTKTQYF. CDR3 in DNA: TGTGCCAGCAGTGAACAGCGGGGGGGCACAAAGACCCAGTACTTC.

This chain connects TRBV7-9 to TRBJ1-1; 10 bases are shared with TRBD1. Losses at the gene ends were 5 bases for V and 5 bases for J; bases not matched to a gene: 8. Germline assignment: CDR1 SEHNR and CDR2 FQNEAQ (reference sequence). The CDR3 runs to 15 residues. In DNA form, the CDR3 reads TGTGCCAGCAGCCCGAGGGGACAGGGGCTTACTGAAGCTTTCTTT. It yields the protein CASSPRGQGLTEAFF.

This chain links TRBV3-1 (or the pseudogene TRBV3-2) with TRBJ1-2; 10 nucleotides match TRBD1. The CDR3 has 15 residues. The germline V gene has CDR1 LGHDT and CDR2 YNNKEL (reference sequence). Trimming removed 3 bases from V and 3 bases from J; junction bases left unmatched: 4. The CDR3 DNA sequence: TGTGCCAGCAGCCAGCAGGGACAGGGGTACTATGGCTACACCTTC. Its protein product is CASSQQGQGYYGYTF.

V and J are TRBV28 and TRBJ2-6, with 10 bases fitting TRBD1. The germline CDR1 and CDR2 sequences are MDHEN and SYDVKM. V lost 10 bases and J lost 2; bases outside the gene matches: 2. CDR3 length: 14 amino acids. The CDR3 spells CATGTGAGANVLTF. As DNA, the CDR3 is TGTGCCACCGGGACAGGGGCTGGGGCCAACGTCCTGACTTTC. Full variable domain (rest looked up from reference TRBV28 and TRBJ2-6): DVKVTQSSRYLVKRTGEKVFLECVQDMDHENMFWYRQDPGLGLRLIYFSYDVKMKEKGDIPEGYSVSREKKERFSLILESASTNQTSMYLCATGTGAGANVLTFGAGSRLTVL.

The rearrangement joins TRBV5-5 to TRBJ1-2, with a tentative D call TRBD1 (5 bases). This CDR3 is built from 15 residues. The germline V gene encodes CDR1 SGHKS and CDR2 YYEKEE (reference sequence). V was pared by 4 bases and J by 7 bases, with 20 bases between. The CDR3 DNA sequence: TGTGCCAGCAGCCTCGCCAGGCTACTGGGGGGTGGCTACACCTTC. Amino acid sequence: CASSLARLLGGGYTF.

This clone was counted once. This sample includes further DNA sequences coding for the same CDR3. The chain uses TRBV11-2 and TRBJ2-7, with D unresolved. Per the germline V gene, CDR1 is SGHAT and CDR2 is FQNNGV. The CDR3 has 14 amino acids. Trimming removed 3 bases from V and 0 bases from J, with 9 bases in between. The CDR3 DNA is TGTGCCAGCAGCTTCGGTGACAACTCCTACGAGCAGTACTTC. Residues: CASSFGDNSYEQYF.

The chain is built from TRBV4-3 and TRBJ2-7; TRBD1 aligns across 8 bases. V lost 4 bases, J lost 3 bases, and 11 bases stayed unmatched. Looked up from germline, CDR1 is LGHNA and CDR2 is YSLEER. The CDR3 is 16 residues long. CDR3 nucleotides: TGCGCCAGCAGCCGGTCGACAGGGGCAGGGGGCTACGAGCAGTACTTC. This codes for CASSRSTGAGGYEQYF.

The J gene is TRBJ2-3, the V gene TRBV5-1, with D unresolved. This CDR3 region has 14 residues. CDR1 SGHRS and CDR2 YFSETQ come from the germline V gene. V was trimmed by 0 bases and J by 0 bases, leaving 5 bases between them. CDR3 sequence: CASSLVSSTDTQYF. In DNA, the CDR3 is TGCGCCAGCAGCTTGGTTAGTAGCACAGATACGCAGTATTTT.

The V and J genes are TRBV7-9 and TRBJ1-3, with D possibly matching TRBD1 (5 bases). V lost 2 bases and J 7 bases, leaving 18 bases between the germline ends. The germline gives CDR1 SEHNR, CDR2 FQNEAQ (reference sequence). The CDR3 is 16 residues long. This chain's CDR3 is CASSLTLTVEGNTIYF. CDR3 DNA: TGTGCCAGCAGCTTAACCCTGACGGTGGAGGGGAACACCATATATTTT.

The rearrangement uses TRBV5-1 and TRBJ1-1; D gene ambiguous. Germline V gives CDR1 SGHRS, CDR2 YFSETQ. Trimming took 0 bases from V and 5 from J, leaving 8 bases between them. The CDR3 is 13 amino acids. The CDR3: CASSLGSGTEAFF. The CDR3 DNA follows: TGCGCCAGCAGCTTGGGCTCTGGAACTGAAGCTTTCTTT.

V gene TRBV7-2 combines with J gene TRBJ1-2; TRBD1 matches at 8 bases. CDR1 and CDR2 from the germline V gene are SGHTA and FQGNSA. With V trimmed by 5 bases and J by 8 bases, 10 bases remained unmatched. The CDR3 runs 14 residues. Written as DNA, the CDR3 is TGTGCCAGCAGCCCCGGACAGGGTGTAGGGGGCTACACCTTC. Its translation: CASSPGQGVGGYTF.

V usage is TRBV5-5 and J usage is TRBJ2-7; 7 bases are a match to TRBD1. With 1 base clipped from V and 3 bases from J, the junction kept 13 bases outside the gene matches. In germline, CDR1 is SGHKS, CDR2 YYEKEE (reference sequence). This CDR3 has 17 amino acids. Here the CDR3 reads CASSLYPTGNLVYEQYF. CDR3 coding DNA: TGTGCCAGCAGCTTGTACCCGACAGGGAACTTAGTCTACGAGCAGTACTTC.

The V and J genes are TRBV2 and TRBJ2-5; 8 bases are shared with TRBD1. There are 13 residues in the CDR3. Germline V lookup: CDR1 SNHLY, CDR2 FYNNEI. The ends lost 6 bases at V and 4 bases at J; junction bases unmatched: 4. The CDR3 loop is CASRETGVETQYF. CDR3 nucleotide sequence: TGTGCCAGCAGGGAGACAGGGGTAGAGACCCAGTACTTC.

The rearrangement uses TRBV5-1 and TRBJ1-4; the D gene is possibly TRBD1 (6 bases). The germline V and J ends were trimmed by 4 bases and 10 bases, with 17 bases remaining between them. The V gene's germline CDR1 is SGHRS and CDR2 YFSETQ. The CDR3 length is 14 residues. The chain's CDR3 is CASSPMGAAGKLFF. The DNA for the CDR3 is TGCGCCAGCAGCCCGATGGGGGCAGCGGGAAAACTGTTTTTT. The whole variable domain, filled in from reference TRBV5-1 and TRBJ1-4, reads KAGVTQTPRYLIKTRGQQVTLSCSPISGHRSVSWYQQTPGQGLQFLFEYFSETQRNKGNFPGRFSGRQFSNSRSEMNVSTLELGDSALYLCASSPMGAAGKLFFGSGTQLSVL.

Concerning this clone: A much more abundant neighbour one base away suggests this may be a read error. This chain joins TRBV29-1 and TRBJ2-1, with 14 positions matching TRBD2. The germline CDR1 and CDR2 sequences are SQVTM and ANQGSEA. There are 16 residues in the CDR3. After removal of 8 bases from V and 7 bases from J, the junction contained 13 bases not matched to a gene. CDR3 loop: CSRRLAGGRMGNEQFF. The CDR3 DNA reads TGCAGCAGGCGACTAGCGGGGGGGCGGATGGGAAATGAGCAGTTCTTC.

The chain carries TRBV27 and TRBJ2-4; either TRBD1 or TRBD2 may fit D (5 bases each). The CDR3 sequence is 16 residues long. The V end was cut by 6 bases, the J end by 0 bases, with 15 bases between. The V gene's germline CDR1 is MNHEY and CDR2 SMNVEV (reference sequence). CDR3 loop: CASSVDVGVAKNIQYF. CDR3 sequence (DNA): TGTGCCAGCAGCGTTGACGTGGGGGTAGCCAAAAACATTCAGTACTTC.

This chain connects TRBV2 to TRBJ1-2; the D gene is possibly TRBD1 (5 bases). Trimming stripped 7 bases from V and 7 bases from J, with 10 bases between. CDR1 and CDR2 (germline): SNHLY, FYNNEI. This CDR3 has 11 amino acids. The CDR3 DNA follows: TGTGCCAGCACCGGGGCAGTTGGCTACACCTTC. Protein sequence: CASTGAVGYTF.

The chain recombines TRBV4-2 with TRBJ2-1, with 10 bases lining up with TRBD2. V shed 4 bases, J shed 8 bases, and the junction held 17 bases outside the gene matches. Germline V lookup: CDR1 LGHNA, CDR2 YNFKEQ. CDR3 size: 18 residues. CDR3 sequence (DNA): TGTGCCAGCAGCCCTTTACCCAATTACCAGCGGGGGGGCTATGAGCAGTTCTTC. Translation gives CASSPLPNYQRGGYEQFF.

The chain employs TRBV25-1 and TRBJ1-4; tentative D call: TRBD1 (6 bases). CDR1 and CDR2 (germline): MGHDK, SYGVNS. The CDR3 is made up of 17 amino acids. V lost 1 base and J lost 7, with 19 bases in between. The CDR3 reads CASSELGASRGGEKLFF. DNA of the CDR3: TGTGCCAGCAGTGAATTGGGGGCGTCCCGAGGGGGTGAAAAACTGTTTTTT.

The V call is TRBV9, the J call TRBJ2-2; D is uncertain. Trimming removed 7 bases from V and 4 bases from J, with 20 bases in between. This CDR3 spans 16 amino acids. CDR1 is SGDLS, CDR2 YYNGEE, per germline. In DNA form, the CDR3 reads TGTGCCAGCCCGACTCGTTGGAGTCTTCGCACCGGGGAGCTGTTTTTT. Protein product: CASPTRWSLRTGELFF.

This chain uses TRBV28 with TRBJ2-1; the D call may be TRBD1 or TRBD2 (6 bases each). Per germline, CDR1 MDHEN and CDR2 SYDVKM. This CDR3 spans 14 amino acids. The ends were cut back, 7 bases at V and 10 bases at J, with 20 bases in the middle. This CDR3 reads CASTSGAGLREQFF. DNA of the CDR3: TGTGCCAGCACCTCGGGGGCGGGACTCCGGGAGCAGTTCTTC. The complete variable domain, with remaining parts taken from reference TRBV28 and TRBJ2-1, reads DVKVTQSSRYLVKRTGEKVFLECVQDMDHENMFWYRQDPGLGLRLIYFSYDVKMKEKGDIPEGYSVSREKKERFSLILESASTNQTSMYLCASTSGAGLREQFFGPGTRLTVL.

The rearrangement uses TRBV4-1 and TRBJ1-5; D gene unclear. The CDR3 contains 14 residues. CDR1 is MGHRA, CDR2 YSYEKL, per germline. V gave up 3 bases and J gave up 1 base, with 7 bases separating them. CDR3 residues: CASSQGSSNQPQHF. In DNA, the CDR3 is TGCGCCAGCAGCCAGGGTTCAAGCAATCAGCCCCAGCATTTT.

The rearrangement joins TRBV6-6 to TRBJ1-6; 8 nucleotides agree with TRBD1. The CDR3 loop spans 15 amino acids. Germline CDR1 and CDR2: MNHNY and SVGAGI (reference sequence). J gave up 7 bases and V 5 bases, and 7 bases lay outside the gene matches. DNA for the CDR3: TGTGCCAGCAGTGCAGGGGACAGGCAGAATTCACCCCTCCACTTT. It is translated as CASSAGDRQNSPLHF.

The chain links TRBV7-2 to TRBJ1-4, with 7 bases fitting TRBD1. CDR3 length equals 15 residues. CDR1 is SGHTA, CDR2 FQGNSA, per germline. V trimming: 4 bases; J trimming: 6 bases; junction bases outside the gene matches: 8. The CDR3 nucleotides read TGTGCCAGCAGCTGGACGACAGGGTCCGATGAAAAACTGTTTTTT. It translates to CASSWTTGSDEKLFF.

V is TRBV7-9 and J is TRBJ2-2; TRBD2 agrees at 8 bases. This CDR3 has 17 amino acids. Trimming at V came to 3 bases and at J to 5 bases, leaving 11 bases not matched to a gene. Germline V gene data show CDR1 as SEHNR and CDR2 as FQNEAQ (reference sequence). In DNA, the CDR3 is TGTGCCAGCAGCTTCTCTACTAGCGGTATGGGGACCGGGGAGCTGTTTTTT. Amino acid sequence: CASSFSTSGMGTGELFF. Full variable domain (missing parts from reference TRBV7-9 and TRBJ2-2): DTGVSQNPRHKITKRGQNVTFRCDPISEHNRLYWYRQTLGQGPEFLTYFQNEAQLEKSRLLSDRFSAERPKGSFSTLEIQRTEQGDSAMYLCASSFSTSGMGTGELFFGEGSRLTVL.